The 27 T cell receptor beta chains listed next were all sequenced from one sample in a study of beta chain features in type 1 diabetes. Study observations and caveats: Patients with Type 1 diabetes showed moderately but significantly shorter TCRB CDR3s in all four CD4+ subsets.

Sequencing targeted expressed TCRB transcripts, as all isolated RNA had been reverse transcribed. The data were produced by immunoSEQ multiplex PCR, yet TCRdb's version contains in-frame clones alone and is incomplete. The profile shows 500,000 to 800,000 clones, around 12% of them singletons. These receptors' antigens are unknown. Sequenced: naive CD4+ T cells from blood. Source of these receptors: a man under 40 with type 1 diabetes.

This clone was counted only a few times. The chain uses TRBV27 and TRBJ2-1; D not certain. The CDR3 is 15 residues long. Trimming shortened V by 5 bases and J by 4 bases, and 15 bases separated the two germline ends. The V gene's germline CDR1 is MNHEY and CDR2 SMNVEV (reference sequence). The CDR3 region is CASSLERPSYNEQFF. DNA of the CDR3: TGTGCCAGCAGTCTAGAAAGACCCTCTTACAATGAGCAGTTCTTC.

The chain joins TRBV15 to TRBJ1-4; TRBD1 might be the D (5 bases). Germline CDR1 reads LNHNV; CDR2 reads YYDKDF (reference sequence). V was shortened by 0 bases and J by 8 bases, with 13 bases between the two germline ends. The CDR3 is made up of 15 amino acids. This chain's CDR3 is CATSRDQGVNEKLFF. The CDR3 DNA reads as TGTGCCACCAGCAGAGATCAGGGTGTAAACGAAAAACTGTTTTTT.

The CDR3 DNA reads as TGTGCCAGCAGCCCCGGGAGGGGGAGCCCTGAAGCTTTCTTT. Protein sequence: CASSPGRGSPEAFF. The chain links TRBV7-9 to TRBJ1-1; D is possibly TRBD1 (6 bases). Germline CDR1 and CDR2: SEHNR and FQNEAQ (reference sequence). V was cut by 5 bases and J by 6 bases, with 16 bases left in between. This CDR3 has 14 residues. Variable domain in full (rest from reference TRBV7-9 and TRBJ1-1): DTGVSQNPRHKITKRGQNVTFRCDPISEHNRLYWYRQTLGQGPEFLTYFQNEAQLEKSRLLSDRFSAERPKGSFSTLEIQRTEQGDSAMYLCASSPGRGSPEAFFGQGTRLTVV.

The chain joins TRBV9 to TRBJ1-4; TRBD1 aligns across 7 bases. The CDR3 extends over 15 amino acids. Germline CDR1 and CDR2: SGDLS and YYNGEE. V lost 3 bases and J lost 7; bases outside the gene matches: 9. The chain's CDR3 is CASSAGTGVGEKLFF. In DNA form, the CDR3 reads TGTGCCAGCAGCGCAGGAACAGGGGTCGGTGAAAAACTGTTTTTT.

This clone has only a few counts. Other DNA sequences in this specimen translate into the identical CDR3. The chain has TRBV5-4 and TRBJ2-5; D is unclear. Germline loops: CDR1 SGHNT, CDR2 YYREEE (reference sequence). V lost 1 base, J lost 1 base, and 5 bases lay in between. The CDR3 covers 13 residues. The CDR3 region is CASSLRGQETQYF. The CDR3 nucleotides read TGTGCCAGCAGCTTGCGAGGCCAAGAGACCCAGTACTTC.

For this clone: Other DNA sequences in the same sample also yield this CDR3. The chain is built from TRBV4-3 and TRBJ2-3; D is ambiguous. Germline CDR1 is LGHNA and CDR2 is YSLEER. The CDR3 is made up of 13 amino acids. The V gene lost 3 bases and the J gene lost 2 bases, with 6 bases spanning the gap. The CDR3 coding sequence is TGCGCCAGCAGCCAGGATTTCACAGATACGCAGTATTTT. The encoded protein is CASSQDFTDTQYF.

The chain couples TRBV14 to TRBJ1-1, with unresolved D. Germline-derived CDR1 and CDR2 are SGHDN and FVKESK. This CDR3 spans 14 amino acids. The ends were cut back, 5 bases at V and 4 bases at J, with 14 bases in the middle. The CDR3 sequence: CASSVIPGGTEAFF. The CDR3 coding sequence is TGTGCCAGCAGCGTGATACCGGGTGGCACTGAAGCTTTCTTT.

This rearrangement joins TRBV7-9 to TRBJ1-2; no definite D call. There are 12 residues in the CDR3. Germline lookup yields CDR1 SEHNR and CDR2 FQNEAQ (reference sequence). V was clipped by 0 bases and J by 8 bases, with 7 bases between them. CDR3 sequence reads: CASSLADTGYTF. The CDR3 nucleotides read TGTGCCAGCAGCTTAGCAGATACGGGCTACACCTTC.

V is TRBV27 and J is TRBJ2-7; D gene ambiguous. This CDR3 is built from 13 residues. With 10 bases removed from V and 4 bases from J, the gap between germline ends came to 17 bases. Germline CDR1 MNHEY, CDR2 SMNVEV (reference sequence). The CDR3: CATSGVGVYEQYF. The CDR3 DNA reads TGTGCCACCTCTGGAGTAGGAGTTTACGAGCAGTACTTC.

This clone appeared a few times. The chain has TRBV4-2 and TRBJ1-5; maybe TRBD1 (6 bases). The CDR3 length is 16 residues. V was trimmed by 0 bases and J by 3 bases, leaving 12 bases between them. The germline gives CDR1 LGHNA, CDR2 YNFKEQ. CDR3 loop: CASSQDYRAANQPQHF. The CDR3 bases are TGTGCCAGCAGCCAAGACTACAGGGCCGCCAATCAGCCCCAGCATTTT.

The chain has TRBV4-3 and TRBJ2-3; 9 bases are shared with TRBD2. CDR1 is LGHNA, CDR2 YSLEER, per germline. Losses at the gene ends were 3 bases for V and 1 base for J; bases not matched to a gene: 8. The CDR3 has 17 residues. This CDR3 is CASSQVLKRGGTDTQYF. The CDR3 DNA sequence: TGCGCCAGCAGCCAGGTCCTAAAGCGGGGGGGCACAGATACGCAGTATTTT.

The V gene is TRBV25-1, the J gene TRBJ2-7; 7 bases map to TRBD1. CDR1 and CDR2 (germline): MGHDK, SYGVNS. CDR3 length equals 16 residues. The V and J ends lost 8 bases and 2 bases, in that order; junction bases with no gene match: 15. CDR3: CASVKGSGTETYEQYF. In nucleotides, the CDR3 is TGTGCCAGCGTGAAAGGCAGTGGGACAGAAACCTACGAGCAGTACTTC.

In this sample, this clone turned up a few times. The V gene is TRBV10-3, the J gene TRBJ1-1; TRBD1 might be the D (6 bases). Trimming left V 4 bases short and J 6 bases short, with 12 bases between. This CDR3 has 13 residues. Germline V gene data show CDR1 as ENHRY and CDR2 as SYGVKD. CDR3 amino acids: CAISGVPGAEAFF. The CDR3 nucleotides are TGTGCCATCAGTGGGGTCCCAGGGGCTGAAGCTTTCTTT.

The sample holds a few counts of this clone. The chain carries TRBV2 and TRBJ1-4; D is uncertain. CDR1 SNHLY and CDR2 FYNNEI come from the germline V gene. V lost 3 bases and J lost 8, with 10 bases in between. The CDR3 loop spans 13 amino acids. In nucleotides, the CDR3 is TGTGCCAGCAGTGACAGCGCGGCGGAAAAACTGTTTTTT. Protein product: CASSDSAAEKLFF.

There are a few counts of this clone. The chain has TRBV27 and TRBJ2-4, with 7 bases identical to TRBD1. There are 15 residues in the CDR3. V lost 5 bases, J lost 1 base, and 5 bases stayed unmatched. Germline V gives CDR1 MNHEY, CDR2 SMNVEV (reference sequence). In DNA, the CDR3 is TGTGCCAGCAGTCCAGACAGGGTTGCCAAAAACATTCAGTACTTC. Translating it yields CASSPDRVAKNIQYF.

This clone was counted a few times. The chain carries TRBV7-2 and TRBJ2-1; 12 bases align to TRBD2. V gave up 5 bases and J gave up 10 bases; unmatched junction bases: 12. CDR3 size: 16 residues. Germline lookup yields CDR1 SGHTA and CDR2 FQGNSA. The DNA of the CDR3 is TGTGCCAGCAGCCCTCCTCCTAGCGGGGGGGCCAGGGAGCAGTTCTTC. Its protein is CASSPPPSGGAREQFF.

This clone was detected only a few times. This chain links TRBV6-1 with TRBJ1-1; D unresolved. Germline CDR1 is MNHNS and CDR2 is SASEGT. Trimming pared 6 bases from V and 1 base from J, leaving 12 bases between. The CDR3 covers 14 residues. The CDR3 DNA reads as TGTGCCAGCAGGGAGGGAGCGGGGAACACTGAAGCTTTCTTT. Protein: CASREGAGNTEAFF.

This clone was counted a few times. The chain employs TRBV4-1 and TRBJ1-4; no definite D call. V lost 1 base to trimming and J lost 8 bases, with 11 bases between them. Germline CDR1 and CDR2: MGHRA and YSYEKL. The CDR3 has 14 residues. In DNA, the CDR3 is TGCGCCAGCAGCCAAGGTCGTAGTAGCGAAAAACTGTTTTTT. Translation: CASSQGRSSEKLFF.

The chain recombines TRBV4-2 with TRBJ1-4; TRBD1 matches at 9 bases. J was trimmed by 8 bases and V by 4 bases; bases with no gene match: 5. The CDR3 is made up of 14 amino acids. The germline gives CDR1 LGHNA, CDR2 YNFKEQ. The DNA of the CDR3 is TGTGCCAGCAGCCCGGGACAGGGAGACGAAAAACTGTTTTTT. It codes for CASSPGQGDEKLFF.

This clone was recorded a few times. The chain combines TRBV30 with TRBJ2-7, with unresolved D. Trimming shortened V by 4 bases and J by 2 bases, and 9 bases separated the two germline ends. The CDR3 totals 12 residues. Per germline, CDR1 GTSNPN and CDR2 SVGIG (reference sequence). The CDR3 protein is CAWTVSTYEQYF. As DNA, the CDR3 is TGTGCCTGGACCGTGTCGACCTACGAGCAGTACTTC.

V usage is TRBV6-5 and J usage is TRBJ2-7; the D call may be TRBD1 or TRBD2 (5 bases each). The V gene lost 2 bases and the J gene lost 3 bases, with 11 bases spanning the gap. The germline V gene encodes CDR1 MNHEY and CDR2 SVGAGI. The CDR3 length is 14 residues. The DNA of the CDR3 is TGTGCCAGCAGTTACGCCCGGGACGGCTACGAGCAGTACTTC. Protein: CASSYARDGYEQYF.

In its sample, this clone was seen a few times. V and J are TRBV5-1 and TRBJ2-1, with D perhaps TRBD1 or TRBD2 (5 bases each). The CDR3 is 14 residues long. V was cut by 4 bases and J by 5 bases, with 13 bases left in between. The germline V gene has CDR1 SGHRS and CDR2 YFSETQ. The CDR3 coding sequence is TGCGCCAGCAGCCGGGACGGGATACACAATGAGCAGTTCTTC. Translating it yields CASSRDGIHNEQFF.

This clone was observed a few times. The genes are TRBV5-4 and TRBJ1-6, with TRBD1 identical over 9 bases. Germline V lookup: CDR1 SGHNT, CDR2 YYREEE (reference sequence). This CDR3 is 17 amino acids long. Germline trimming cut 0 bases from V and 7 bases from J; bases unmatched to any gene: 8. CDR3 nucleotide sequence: TGTGCCAGCAGCTTGGCATCGGGGACAGGGAACAATTCACCCCTCCACTTT. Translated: CASSLASGTGNNSPLHF.

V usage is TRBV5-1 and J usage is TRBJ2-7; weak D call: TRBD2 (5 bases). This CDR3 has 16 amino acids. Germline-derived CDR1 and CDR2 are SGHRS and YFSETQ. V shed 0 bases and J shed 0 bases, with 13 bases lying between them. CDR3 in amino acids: CASSLVERAASYEQYF. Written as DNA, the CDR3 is TGCGCCAGCAGCTTGGTGGAGCGAGCGGCCTCCTACGAGCAGTACTTC.

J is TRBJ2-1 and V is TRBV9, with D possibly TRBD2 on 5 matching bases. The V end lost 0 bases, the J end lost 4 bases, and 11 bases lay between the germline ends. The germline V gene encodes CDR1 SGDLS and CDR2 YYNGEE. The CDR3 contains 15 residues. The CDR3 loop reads CASSVELALYNEQFF. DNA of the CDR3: TGTGCCAGCAGCGTAGAGCTAGCTTTATACAATGAGCAGTTCTTC.

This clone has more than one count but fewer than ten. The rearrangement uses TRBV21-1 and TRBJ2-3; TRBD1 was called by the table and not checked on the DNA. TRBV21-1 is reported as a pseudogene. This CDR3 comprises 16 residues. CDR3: CASSKAKGLVTDTQYF. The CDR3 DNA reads TGTGCCAGCAGCAAGGCGAAGGGGCTTGTCACAGATACGCAGTATTTT.

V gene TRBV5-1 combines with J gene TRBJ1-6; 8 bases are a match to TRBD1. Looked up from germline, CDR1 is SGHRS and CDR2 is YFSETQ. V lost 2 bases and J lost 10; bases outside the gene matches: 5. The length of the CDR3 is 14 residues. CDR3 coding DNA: TGCGCCAGCAGCTTCGGACAGGGAGGATCACCCCTCCACTTT. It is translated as CASSFGQGGSPLHF.